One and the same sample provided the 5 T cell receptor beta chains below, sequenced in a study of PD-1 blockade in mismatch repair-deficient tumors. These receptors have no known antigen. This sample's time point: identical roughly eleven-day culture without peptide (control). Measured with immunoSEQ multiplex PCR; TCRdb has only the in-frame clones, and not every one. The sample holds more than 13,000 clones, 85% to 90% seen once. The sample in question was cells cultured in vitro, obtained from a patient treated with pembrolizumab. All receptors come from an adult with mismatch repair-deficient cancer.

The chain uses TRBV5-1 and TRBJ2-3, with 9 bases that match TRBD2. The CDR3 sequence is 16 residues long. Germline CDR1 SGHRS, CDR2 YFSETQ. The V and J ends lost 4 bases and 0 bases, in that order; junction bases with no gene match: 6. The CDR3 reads CASSRLSGGSTDTQYF. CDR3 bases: TGCGCCAGCAGCCGTCTGAGCGGGGGGAGCACAGATACGCAGTATTTT.

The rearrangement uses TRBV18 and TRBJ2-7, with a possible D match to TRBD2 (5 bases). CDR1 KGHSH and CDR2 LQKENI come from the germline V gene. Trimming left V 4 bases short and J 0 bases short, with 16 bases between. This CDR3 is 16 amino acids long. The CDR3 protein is CASSLPPGLSSYEQYF. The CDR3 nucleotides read TGTGCCAGCTCACTACCTCCAGGACTGAGCTCCTACGAGCAGTACTTC.

CDR3 in DNA: TGTGCCAGCAGCTTAATGCTAGCGGGAGGTCAATACGAGCAGTACTTC. This gives the protein CASSLMLAGGQYEQYF. This chain connects TRBV11-2 to TRBJ2-7, with 11 bases aligning to TRBD2. This CDR3 spans 16 amino acids. The germline CDR1 and CDR2 sequences are SGHAT and FQNNGV. V gave up 2 bases and J gave up 4 bases; unmatched junction bases: 7.

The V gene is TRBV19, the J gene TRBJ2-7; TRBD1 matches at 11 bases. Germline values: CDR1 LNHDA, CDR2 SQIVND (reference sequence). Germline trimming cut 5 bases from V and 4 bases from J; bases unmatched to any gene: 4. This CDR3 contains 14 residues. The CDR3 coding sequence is TGTGCCAGTAGTGGAGGACAGGGGGCGTACGAGCAGTACTTC. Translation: CASSGGQGAYEQYF.

DNA for the CDR3: TGTGCCAGCAGCCAAGAGCCCCTACCCGACAGGCTAGATGATTGGCATTTT. Translation gives CASSQEPLPDRLDDWHF. This sequence joins TRBV4-2 and TRBJ1-5; D possibly corresponds to TRBD1 (6 bases). Looked up from germline, CDR1 is LGHNA and CDR2 is YNFKEQ. This CDR3 has 17 amino acids. V was pared by 0 bases and J by 15 bases, with 27 bases between.